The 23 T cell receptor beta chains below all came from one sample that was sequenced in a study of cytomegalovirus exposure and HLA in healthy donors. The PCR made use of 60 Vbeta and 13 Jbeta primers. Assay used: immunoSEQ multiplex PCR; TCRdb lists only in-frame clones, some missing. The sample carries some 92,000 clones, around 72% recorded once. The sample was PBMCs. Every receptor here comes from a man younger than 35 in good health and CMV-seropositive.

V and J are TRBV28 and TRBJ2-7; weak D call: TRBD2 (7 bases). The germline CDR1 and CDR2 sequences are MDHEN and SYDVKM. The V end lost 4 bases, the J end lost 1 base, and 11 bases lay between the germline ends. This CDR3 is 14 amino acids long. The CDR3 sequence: CASSSGGPSYEQYF. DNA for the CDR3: TGTGCCAGCAGTTCCGGGGGGCCGTCCTACGAGCAGTACTTC.

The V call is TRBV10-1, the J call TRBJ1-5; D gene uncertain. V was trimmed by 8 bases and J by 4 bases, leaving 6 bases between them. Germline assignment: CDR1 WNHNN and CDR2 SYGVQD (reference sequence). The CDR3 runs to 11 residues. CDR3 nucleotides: TGCGCCAGCGTACATAATCAGCCCCAGCATTTT. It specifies CASVHNQPQHF.

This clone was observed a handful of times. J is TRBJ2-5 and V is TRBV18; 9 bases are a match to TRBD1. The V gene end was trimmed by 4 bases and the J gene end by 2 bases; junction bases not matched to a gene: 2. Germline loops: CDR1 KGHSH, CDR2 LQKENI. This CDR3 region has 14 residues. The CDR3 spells CASSLDRGQETQYF. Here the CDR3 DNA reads TGTGCCAGCTCACTCGACAGGGGGCAAGAGACCCAGTACTTC.

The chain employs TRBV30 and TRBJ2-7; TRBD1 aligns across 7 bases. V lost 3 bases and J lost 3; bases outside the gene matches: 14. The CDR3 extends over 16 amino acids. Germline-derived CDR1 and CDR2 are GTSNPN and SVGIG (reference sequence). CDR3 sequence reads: CAWSLSHRGANYEQYF. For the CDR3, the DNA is TGTGCCTGGAGCCTATCCCACAGGGGCGCCAACTACGAGCAGTACTTC.

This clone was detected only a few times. CDR3 in amino acids: CASSLGGRGGIQPQHF. The DNA for the CDR3 is TGTGCCAGCAGCTTAGGTGGGAGGGGTGGCATTCAGCCCCAGCATTTT. V and J are TRBV11-2 and TRBJ1-5; D might be TRBD1 (5 bases). The germline V gene encodes CDR1 SGHAT and CDR2 FQNNGV. The ends were cut back, 1 base at V and 6 bases at J, with 16 bases in the middle. The length of the CDR3 is 16 residues. Full variable domain (missing parts from reference TRBV11-2 and TRBJ1-5): EAGVAQSPRYKIIEKRQSVAFWCNPISGHATLYWYQQILGQGPKLLIQFQNNGVVDDSQLPKDRFSAERLKGVDSTLKIQPAKLEDSAVYLCASSLGGRGGIQPQHFGDGTRLSIL.

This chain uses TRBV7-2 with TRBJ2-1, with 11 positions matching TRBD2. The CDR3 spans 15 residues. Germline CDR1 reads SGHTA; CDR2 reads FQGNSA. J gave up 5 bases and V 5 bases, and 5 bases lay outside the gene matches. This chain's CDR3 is CASSPQTSGDNEQFF. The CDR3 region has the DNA TGTGCCAGCAGCCCCCAGACTAGCGGGGACAATGAGCAGTTCTTC.

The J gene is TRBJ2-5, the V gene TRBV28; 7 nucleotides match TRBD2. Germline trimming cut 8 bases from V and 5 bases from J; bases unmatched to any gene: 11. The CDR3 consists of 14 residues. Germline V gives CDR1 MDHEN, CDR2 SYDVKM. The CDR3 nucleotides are TGTGCCAGCTCAAGGGCGGGGGAAACGGAGACCCAGTACTTC. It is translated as CASSRAGETETQYF.

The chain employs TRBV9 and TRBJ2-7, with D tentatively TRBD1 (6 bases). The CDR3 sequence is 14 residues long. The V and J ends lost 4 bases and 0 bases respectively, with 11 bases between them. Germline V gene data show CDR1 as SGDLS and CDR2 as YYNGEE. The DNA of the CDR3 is TGTGCCAGCAGCCCTGGACAGAGCTCCTACGAGCAGTACTTC. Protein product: CASSPGQSSYEQYF.

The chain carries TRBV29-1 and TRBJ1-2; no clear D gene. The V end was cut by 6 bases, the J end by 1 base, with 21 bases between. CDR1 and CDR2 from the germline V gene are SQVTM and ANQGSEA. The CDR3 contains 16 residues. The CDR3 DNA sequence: TGCAGCGTCTACGGACTCCTGTACGACTATAACTATGGCTACACCTTC. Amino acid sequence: CSVYGLLYDYNYGYTF.

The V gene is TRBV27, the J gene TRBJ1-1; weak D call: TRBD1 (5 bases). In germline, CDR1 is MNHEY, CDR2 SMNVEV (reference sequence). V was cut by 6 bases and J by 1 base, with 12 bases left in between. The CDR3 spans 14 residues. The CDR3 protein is CASSRPGGNTEAFF. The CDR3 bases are TGTGCCAGCAGCCGGCCCGGGGGGAACACTGAAGCTTTCTTT.

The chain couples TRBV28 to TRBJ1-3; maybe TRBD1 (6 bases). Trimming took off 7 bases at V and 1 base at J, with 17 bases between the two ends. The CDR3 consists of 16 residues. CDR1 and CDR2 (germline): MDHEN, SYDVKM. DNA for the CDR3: TGTGCCAGCACCGCGGAGGGGGGGCGATCTGGAAACACCATATATTTT. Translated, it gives CASTAEGGRSGNTIYF.

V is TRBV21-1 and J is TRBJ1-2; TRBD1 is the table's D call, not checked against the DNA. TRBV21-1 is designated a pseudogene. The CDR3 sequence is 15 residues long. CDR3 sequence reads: CASSKEPQGRYGYTF. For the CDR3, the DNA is TGTGCCAGCAGCAAAGAACCACAGGGCAGGTATGGCTACACCTTC.

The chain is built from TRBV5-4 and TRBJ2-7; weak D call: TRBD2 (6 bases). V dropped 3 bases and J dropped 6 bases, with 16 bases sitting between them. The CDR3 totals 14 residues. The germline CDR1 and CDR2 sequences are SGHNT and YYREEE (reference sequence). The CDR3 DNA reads TGTGCCAGCAGCTGGGGCGGCCAGGGAGGCGAGCAGTACTTC. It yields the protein CASSWGGQGGEQYF.

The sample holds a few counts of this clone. CDR3 amino acids: CASSQRGWGDTQYF. The DNA of the CDR3 is TGTGCCAGCAGCCAGCGGGGCTGGGGAGATACGCAGTATTTT. This sequence joins TRBV6-6 and TRBJ2-3; TRBD2 matches at 7 bases. In germline, CDR1 is MNHNY, CDR2 SVGAGI (reference sequence). V shed 6 bases, J shed 5 bases, and the junction held 8 bases outside the gene matches. The CDR3 has 14 residues.

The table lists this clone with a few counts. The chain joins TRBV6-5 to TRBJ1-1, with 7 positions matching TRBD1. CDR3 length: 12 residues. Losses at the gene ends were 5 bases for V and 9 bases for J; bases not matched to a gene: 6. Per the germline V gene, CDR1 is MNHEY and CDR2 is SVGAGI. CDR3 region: CASSRDRRKAFF. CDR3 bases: TGTGCCAGCAGTAGGGACAGAAGGAAAGCTTTCTTT.

In nucleotides, the CDR3 is TGCAGCGTTGCCTCCGGGATGGGGGGGGAGCCGGGAGAGACCCAGTACTTC. Residues: CSVASGMGGEPGETQYF. This chain connects TRBV29-1 to TRBJ2-5, with 7 bases fitting TRBD2. CDR3 length: 17 amino acids. Germline values: CDR1 SQVTM, CDR2 ANQGSEA. Germline trimming cut 4 bases from V and 4 bases from J; bases unmatched to any gene: 18. The whole variable domain, filled in from reference TRBV29-1 and TRBJ2-5, reads SAVISQKPSRDICQRGTSLTIQCQVDSQVTMMFWYRQQPGQSLTLIATANQGSEATYESGFVIDKFPISRPNLTFSTLTVSNMSPEDSSIYLCSVASGMGGEPGETQYFGPGTRLLVL.

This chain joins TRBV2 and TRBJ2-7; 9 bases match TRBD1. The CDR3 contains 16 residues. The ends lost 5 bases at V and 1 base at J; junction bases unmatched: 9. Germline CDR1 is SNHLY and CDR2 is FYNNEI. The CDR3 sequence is CASSFAGTGMSYEQYF. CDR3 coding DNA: TGTGCCAGCAGTTTTGCCGGGACAGGGATGTCCTACGAGCAGTACTTC.

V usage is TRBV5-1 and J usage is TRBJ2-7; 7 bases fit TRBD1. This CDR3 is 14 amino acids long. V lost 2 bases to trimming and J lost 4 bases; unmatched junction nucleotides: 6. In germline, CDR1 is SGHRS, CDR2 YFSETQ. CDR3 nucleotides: TGCGCCAGCAGCTTTGACAGGGATATATACGAGCAGTACTTC. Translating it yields CASSFDRDIYEQYF.

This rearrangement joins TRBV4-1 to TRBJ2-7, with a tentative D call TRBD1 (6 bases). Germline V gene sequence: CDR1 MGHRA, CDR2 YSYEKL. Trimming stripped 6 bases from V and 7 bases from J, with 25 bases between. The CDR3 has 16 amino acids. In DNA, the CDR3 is TGCGCCAGCAGTATCTCCGGAACAGGGTTCATGGGGGAGCAGTACTTC. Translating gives CASSISGTGFMGEQYF.

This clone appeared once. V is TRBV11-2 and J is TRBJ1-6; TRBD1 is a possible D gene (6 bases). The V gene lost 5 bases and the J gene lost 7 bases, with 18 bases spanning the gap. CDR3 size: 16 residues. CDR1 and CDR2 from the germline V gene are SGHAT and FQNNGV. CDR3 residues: CASSRGAGTGNSPLHF. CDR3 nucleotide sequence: TGTGCCAGCAGCCGGGGGGCCGGGACGGGGAATTCACCCCTCCACTTT.

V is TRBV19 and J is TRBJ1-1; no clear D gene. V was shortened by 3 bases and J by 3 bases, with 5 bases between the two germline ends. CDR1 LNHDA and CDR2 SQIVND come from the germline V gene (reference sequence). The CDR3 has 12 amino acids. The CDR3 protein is CASSIADTEAFF. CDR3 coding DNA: TGTGCCAGTAGTATTGCAGACACTGAAGCTTTCTTT. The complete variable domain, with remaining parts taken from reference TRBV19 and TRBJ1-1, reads DGGITQSPKYLFRKEGQNVTLSCEQNLNHDAMYWYRQDPGQGLRLIYYSQIVNDFQKGDIAEGYSVSREKKESFPLTVTSAQKNPTAFYLCASSIADTEAFFGQGTRLTVV.

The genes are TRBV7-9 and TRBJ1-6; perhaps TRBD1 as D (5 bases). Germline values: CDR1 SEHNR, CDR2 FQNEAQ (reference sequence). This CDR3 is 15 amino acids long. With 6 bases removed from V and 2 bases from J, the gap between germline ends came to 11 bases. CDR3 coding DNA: TGTGCCAGCAGACCTGGAGGGGCCTATAATTCACCCCTCCACTTT. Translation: CASRPGGAYNSPLHF.

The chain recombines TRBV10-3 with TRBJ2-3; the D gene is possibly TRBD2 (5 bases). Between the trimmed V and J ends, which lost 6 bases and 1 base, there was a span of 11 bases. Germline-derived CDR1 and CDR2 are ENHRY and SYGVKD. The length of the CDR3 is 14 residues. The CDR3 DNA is TGTGCCATCAGCCCCGGGCGGGGCACAGATACGCAGTATTTT. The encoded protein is CAISPGRGTDTQYF.